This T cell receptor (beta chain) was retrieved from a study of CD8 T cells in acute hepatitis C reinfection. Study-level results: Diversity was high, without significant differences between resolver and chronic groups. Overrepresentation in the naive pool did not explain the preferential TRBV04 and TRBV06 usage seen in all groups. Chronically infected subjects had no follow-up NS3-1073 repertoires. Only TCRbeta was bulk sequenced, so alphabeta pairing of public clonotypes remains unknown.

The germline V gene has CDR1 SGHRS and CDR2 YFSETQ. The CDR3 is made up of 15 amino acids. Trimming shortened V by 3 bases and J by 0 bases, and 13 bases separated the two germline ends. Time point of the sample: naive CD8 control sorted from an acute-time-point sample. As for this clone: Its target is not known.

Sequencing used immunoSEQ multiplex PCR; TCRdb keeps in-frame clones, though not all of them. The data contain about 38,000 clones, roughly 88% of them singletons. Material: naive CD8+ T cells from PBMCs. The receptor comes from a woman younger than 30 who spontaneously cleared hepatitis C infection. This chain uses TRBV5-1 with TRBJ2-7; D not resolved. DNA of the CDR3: TGCGCCAGCAGCTCAGCTTCGTATCTCTCCTACGAGCAGTACTTC. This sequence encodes CASSSASYLSYEQYF.